A selection of T cell receptor beta chains follows, all from one sample in a study of identical twins. TCRdb analysed the 5' RACE reads with MiXCR anew, one entry per CDR3 protein. The sample includes fewer than 250,000 distinct CDR3 sequences, about 7% seen only once; the top ten take roughly 3.9%. These data are also associated with another study on yellow fever vaccine responses in identical twins.

The material sequenced was memory (CD45RO+) T cells sorted from blood. These receptors all come from a woman in her late teens or twenties in good health. CDR3s include the opening cysteine and the closing phenylalanine or tryptophan. D genes are given only for firm matches. Only some rows state a clone size, as once, few, many or a class for expanded clones.

V,J,size,D,DNA,CDR3
TRBV10-2,TRBJ2-1,.,.,TGCGCCACCAGGCAGGCCCCCTCGGGGTACAAGTACAATGAGCAGTTCTTC,CATRQAPSGYKYNEQFF
TRBV5-5,TRBJ1-4,.,.,TGTGCCAGCAGCATAGAAACAAACGGGGTCGAAAAACTGTTTTTT,CASSIETNGVEKLFF
TRBV5-1,TRBJ2-5,few,.,TGCGCCAGCAGCTTGGCCGAGTTTACAGGGGGGGAAGAGACCCAGTACTTC,CASSLAEFTGGEETQYF
TRBV20-1,TRBJ2-3,many,TRBD2,TGCAGTGCTAGAGATGGTCTAGCGGGAGTGGTGGGCTCGCAGTATTTT,CSARDGLAGVVGSQYF
TRBV28,TRBJ1-2,few,TRBD1,TGTGCCAGCAGCCCAGGGGGGCCGAGATATGGCTACACCTTC,CASSPGGPRYGYTF
TRBV3-1,TRBJ1-5,many,TRBD1,TGTGCCAGCAGCAGACAGGGGGGGAATCAGCCCCAGCATTTT,CASSRQGGNQPQHF
TRBV5-1,TRBJ1-6,.,TRBD1,TGCGCCAGCAGCTTGACAGGGGTAAAGTATAATTCACCCCTCCACTTT,CASSLTGVKYNSPLHF
TRBV7-2,TRBJ2-5,many,TRBD2,TGTGCCAGCAGCTTCGGGGGAGGGGTCAAGACCCAGTACTTC,CASSFGGGVKTQYF
TRBV7-8,TRBJ1-2,few,TRBD1,TGTGCCAGCAGCTTATTTCAGGGGGACTATGGCTACACCTTC,CASSLFQGDYGYTF
TRBV10-3,TRBJ2-3,.,.,TGTGCCATCAGTGAGTCGATAACGGGGGAGGCAGATACGCAGTATTTT,CAISESITGEADTQYF
TRBV7-9,TRBJ1-5,.,.,TGTGCCAGCAGCTCCGACCATAGCAATCAGCCCCAGCATTTT,CASSSDHSNQPQHF
TRBV2,TRBJ2-2,few,TRBD2,TGTGCCACCCGGGAGGCCAGGAACACCGGGGAGCTGTTTTTT,CATREARNTGELFF
TRBV7-7,TRBJ2-5,.,.,TGTGCCATTAGCAACCAAGAGACCCAGTACTTC,CAISNQETQYF
TRBV11-2,TRBJ1-1,few,TRBD1,TGTGCCAGCAGCATTACAGGGGGTTCGATCGCTTTCTTT,CASSITGGSIAFF
TRBV18,TRBJ2-3,few,.,TGTGCCAGCTCACCACCTAGCAGCATCCCGGCAGATACGCAGTATTTT,CASSPPSSIPADTQYF
TRBV10-2,TRBJ2-2,many,.,TGCGCCAGCAGTGAGTCGGGTAGAGTATCGGGGGAGCTGTTTTTT,CASSESGRVSGELFF
TRBV12-3/TRBV12-4,TRBJ2-3,once,TRBD1,TGTGCCTTCTGCCCTGGACGAGACAGGGGCAGTGGGGCAGATACGCAGTATTTT,CAFCPGRDRGSGADTQYF
TRBV3-1,TRBJ2-2,few,.,TGTGCCAGCAGCCAAGATCGGGCCGGGGGAGTTAACACCGGGGAGCTGTTTTTT,CASSQDRAGGVNTGELFF
TRBV20-1,TRBJ2-7,many,.,TGCAGTGCTAGGCCGACTAACTACGAGCAGTACTTC,CSARPTNYEQYF
TRBV12-3/TRBV12-4,TRBJ1-2,many,TRBD1,TGTGCCAGCAGGTCGACAGGGGTTGGCTACACCTTC,CASRSTGVGYTF
TRBV20-1,TRBJ2-1,many,.,TGCAGTGCCTCAGGGGCCCTGTTCTACAATGAGCAGTTCTTC,CSASGALFYNEQFF
TRBV20-1,TRBJ1-1,few,.,TGCAGTGCTAGAGACAGGGTCACTGAAGCTTTCTTT,CSARDRVTEAFF
TRBV7-6,TRBJ2-6,once,.,TGTGCCAGCAGCTCAAACTCTGGGGCCAACGTCCTGACTTTC,CASSSNSGANVLTF
TRBV5-1,TRBJ2-1,many,.,TGCGCCAGCAGCTTTAAAGGGGATCCTTCCTACAATGAGCAGTTCTTC,CASSFKGDPSYNEQFF
TRBV12-3/TRBV12-4,TRBJ1-2,many,TRBD1,TGTGCCAGCAGTACCCAACAGGGGGTCGGCTATGGCTACACCTTC,CASSTQQGVGYGYTF
TRBV20-1,TRBJ2-1,few,TRBD2,TGCAGTGCTAGAAGGGAAATGGGACTAGCGGGAGACAATGAGCAGTTCTTC,CSARREMGLAGDNEQFF
TRBV6-6,TRBJ2-3,.,.,TGTGCCAGCAGTGGGCGACTACGAGATACGCAGTATTTT,CASSGRLRDTQYF
TRBV11-2,TRBJ2-1,many,.,TGTGCCAGCAGCTTACATACCCAGGTTGGGGGCCCCTACAATGAGCAGTTCTTC,CASSLHTQVGGPYNEQFF
TRBV12-3/TRBV12-4,TRBJ2-5,many,.,TGTGCCAGCAGTTTGGGGTCAGGAGGGCGGCCAAATCAAGAGACCCAGTACTTC,CASSLGSGGRPNQETQYF
TRBV4-1,TRBJ2-1,many,TRBD2,TGCGCCAGCAGCCAAGAGGGGACTACTAACAATGAGCAGTTCTTC,CASSQEGTTNNEQFF
TRBV19,TRBJ1-2,.,TRBD1,TGTGCCAGTAGGACCCACGACAGGGTGGAGGGCTACACCTTC,CASRTHDRVEGYTF
TRBV5-5,TRBJ2-3,.,TRBD2,TGTGCCAGCAGCTTGGCGCCTAGCGGGAGGTATAGCACAGATACGCAGTATTTT,CASSLAPSGRYSTDTQYF
TRBV5-6,TRBJ2-2,few,.,TGTGCCAGCAGCTTGGATGGCCGAGGGAGGACCGGGGAGCTGTTTTTT,CASSLDGRGRTGELFF
TRBV5-1,TRBJ1-1,many,TRBD1,TGCGCCAGCAGCGAAGGACAGGGATTGGGGAACACTGAAGCTTTCTTT,CASSEGQGLGNTEAFF
TRBV28,TRBJ1-1,few,.,TGTGCCAGCAGTTTAGCCCTAACAAGATACACTGAAGCTTTCTTT,CASSLALTRYTEAFF
TRBV11-1,TRBJ2-1,few,.,TGTGCCAGCAGCTTAGGAGGGACAACCTACAATGAGCAGTTCTTC,CASSLGGTTYNEQFF
TRBV28,TRBJ1-4,.,TRBD1,TGTGCCAGCAGTCCTCCCGCCGGGACAGGCCTGAATGAAAAACTGTTTTTT,CASSPPAGTGLNEKLFF
TRBV28,TRBJ2-2,many,.,TGTGCCAGCTATAGGGGGACCGGGGAGCTGTTTTTT,CASYRGTGELFF
TRBV28,TRBJ2-1,many,TRBD2,TGTGCCAGCAGTAGTTCGGGGGGCTCCTACAATGAGCAGTTCTTC,CASSSSGGSYNEQFF
TRBV5-1,TRBJ2-2,.,.,TGCGCCAGCAGCATTACCAGCGGAGCCCCCACCGGGGAGCTGTTTTTT,CASSITSGAPTGELFF
TRBV13,TRBJ2-6,once,.,TGTGCCAGCAGCTTGGGGGCGTATCGGGCCAACGTCCTGACTTTC,CASSLGAYRANVLTF
TRBV27,TRBJ2-7,few,.,TGTGCCAGCAGTCCCCGTAGGATCTCCTACGAGCAGTACTTC,CASSPRRISYEQYF
TRBV2,TRBJ2-3,few,.,TGTGCCAGCACCCGCCAGGTCCCCTCAGATACGCAGTATTTT,CASTRQVPSDTQYF
TRBV2,TRBJ1-2,few,.,TGTGCCAGCAGTGAGAATAGGGGAACGTATGGCTACACCTTC,CASSENRGTYGYTF
TRBV15,TRBJ2-1,many,TRBD2,TGTGCCACCAGCAGAGATCTGACTAGCGAGCAGTTCTTC,CATSRDLTSEQFF
TRBV12-3/TRBV12-4,TRBJ2-7,many,.,TGTGCCAGCAGTGCCGTGGGCCGGGAGCAGTACTTC,CASSAVGREQYF
TRBV7-8,TRBJ2-7,.,.,TGTGCCAGCAGCTATGCAGGGAGTAGCAACGAGCAGTACTTC,CASSYAGSSNEQYF
TRBV28,TRBJ1-2,few,.,TGTGCCAGCAGTCTACCACAGGTTTATGGCTACACCTTC,CASSLPQVYGYTF
TRBV14,TRBJ2-1,few,TRBD1,TGTGCCAGCAGCCATGTACAGGGGGCCCTCTACAATGAGCAGTTCTTC,CASSHVQGALYNEQFF
TRBV4-1,TRBJ2-3,many,TRBD2,TGCGCCAGCAGCCCAGGGGAGCGGGGGGCGTCAGATACGCAGTATTTT,CASSPGERGASDTQYF
TRBV25-1,TRBJ1-2,few,.,TGTGCCAGCAGTGAATGGGGGGGTAACTATGGCTACACCTTC,CASSEWGGNYGYTF
TRBV7-6,TRBJ1-6,.,TRBD1,TGTGCCAGCAGCTTATTGGGACAGAATAATTCACCCCTCCACTTT,CASSLLGQNNSPLHF
TRBV6-1,TRBJ1-6,.,.,TGTGCCAGCAGGCAGGATTCACCCCTCCACTTT,CASRQDSPLHF
TRBV11-2,TRBJ2-1,many,TRBD2,TGTGCCAGCAGCTTAGCTAGCGGGACATACAATGAGCAGTTCTTC,CASSLASGTYNEQFF